The 14 T cell receptor beta chains given below trace back to one sample, sequenced in a study of blood T cell repertoires in COVID-19. Only in-frame clones appear in the TCRdb table, and some are missing; sequencing was by immunoSEQ multiplex PCR. The sample shows some 130,000 clones, approximately 85% of them seen only once. What was sequenced was peripheral blood. These receptors were obtained from a human donor in a cohort sampled during active COVID-19.

The chain recombines TRBV5-1 with TRBJ2-3, with 8 positions matching TRBD2. The germline V gene has CDR1 SGHRS and CDR2 YFSETQ. The CDR3 totals 16 residues. After removal of 7 bases from V and 6 bases from J, the junction contained 16 bases not matched to a gene. The CDR3 region is CASGIGERESRDTQYF. CDR3 bases: TGCGCCAGCGGCATAGGGGAGCGGGAGAGCAGGGATACGCAGTATTTT.

CDR3 sequence reads: CASSQPLSGGRTGELFF. CDR3 in DNA: TGTGCCAGCAGCCAGCCTTTGAGCGGGGGTCGAACCGGGGAGCTGTTTTTT. V and J are TRBV5-6 and TRBJ2-2, with TRBD2 identical over 8 bases. J was trimmed by 5 bases and V by 4 bases; bases with no gene match: 13. The CDR3 is 17 amino acids. The V gene's germline CDR1 is SGHDT and CDR2 YYEEEE.

The chain links TRBV9 to TRBJ2-1; D is perhaps TRBD1 (6 bases). Germline V CDR1 and CDR2: SGDLS, YYNGEE. The V end lost 0 bases, the J end lost 12 bases, and 16 bases lay between the germline ends. This CDR3 region has 14 residues. Written as DNA, the CDR3 is TGTGCCAGCAGCGTAGCGGACTTCAGGGGACGGCAGTTCTTC. Protein product: CASSVADFRGRQFF.

The sample holds a few counts of this clone. This chain's CDR3 is CASSRPNSPLHF. CDR3 sequence (DNA): TGCGCCAGCAGCCGTCCTAATTCACCCCTCCACTTT. V usage is TRBV5-1 and J usage is TRBJ1-6; unclear D gene. CDR1 SGHRS and CDR2 YFSETQ come from the germline V gene. This CDR3 has 12 residues. V lost 4 bases, J lost 6 bases, and 5 bases lay in between.

The V and J genes are TRBV3-1 (or the pseudogene TRBV3-2) and TRBJ1-2; no clear D gene. Germline CDR1 and CDR2: LGHDT and YNNKEL (reference sequence). The CDR3 is 14 amino acids. V shed 1 base and J shed 10 bases, with 16 bases lying between them. The CDR3 coding sequence is TGTGCCAGCAGCCAAGTGAGTTTTGGCAGACACTACACCTTC. This encodes CASSQVSFGRHYTF.

The chain uses TRBV5-5 and TRBJ2-5; perhaps TRBD1 as D (6 bases). The V end was cut by 0 bases, the J end by 5 bases, with 20 bases between. Looked up from germline, CDR1 is SGHKS and CDR2 is YYEKEE (reference sequence). The CDR3 runs to 17 residues. For the CDR3, the DNA is TGTGCCAGCAGCTTGGGTACCAGGGGAGCCTTGAGTGAGACCCAGTACTTC. Protein: CASSLGTRGALSETQYF.

The chain has TRBV6-5 and TRBJ2-3, with 9 bases matching TRBD1. Germline CDR1 reads MNHEY; CDR2 reads SVGAGI. There are 13 residues in the CDR3. Trimming took 6 bases from V and 6 from J; bases not matched to a gene: 4. CDR3 DNA sequence: TGTGCCAGCAGGCGGACAGGGGCGGATACGCAGTATTTT. It is translated as CASRRTGADTQYF.

This chain connects TRBV24-1 to TRBJ1-2; 7 positions match TRBD1. Germline values: CDR1 KGHDR, CDR2 SFDVKD. V lost 4 bases, J lost 8 bases, and 9 bases stayed unmatched. The CDR3 has 14 residues. CDR3 loop: CATSDRRQGGGYTF. The CDR3 coding sequence is TGTGCCACCAGTGACCGAAGACAGGGAGGAGGCTACACCTTC.

The rearrangement uses TRBV7-9 and TRBJ2-3; D unresolved. Trimming left V 6 bases short and J 2 bases short, with 21 bases between. The germline CDR1 and CDR2 sequences are SEHNR and FQNEAQ (reference sequence). This CDR3 is built from 17 residues. The CDR3 coding sequence is TGTGCCAGCAGTCTACGTATCCCACGACAAAACACAGATACGCAGTATTTT. As protein: CASSLRIPRQNTDTQYF.

This clone has a single count. The chain combines TRBV19 with TRBJ2-5; D unresolved. V shed 0 bases and J shed 2 bases, with 7 bases lying between them. The germline V gene has CDR1 LNHDA and CDR2 SQIVND (reference sequence). This CDR3 has 14 residues. The CDR3: CASSIDHQQETQYF. As DNA, the CDR3 is TGTGCCAGTAGTATAGATCACCAGCAAGAGACCCAGTACTTC.

The chain uses TRBV3-1 (or the pseudogene TRBV3-2) and TRBJ1-2, with 8 bases fitting TRBD1. V lost 4 bases to trimming and J lost 8 bases; unmatched junction nucleotides: 9. Per the germline V gene, CDR1 is LGHDT and CDR2 is YNNKEL (reference sequence). The CDR3 is made up of 14 amino acids. The CDR3 protein is CASSPRQGNSGYTF. The CDR3 DNA sequence: TGTGCCAGCAGCCCCCGACAGGGGAATAGCGGCTACACCTTC.

In this sample, this clone is medium-sized. This chain joins TRBV2 and TRBJ1-2; 9 bases are shared with TRBD1. The junction had 17 bases not matched to a gene; V was cut back by 4 bases and J by 8 bases. The germline V gene has CDR1 SNHLY and CDR2 FYNNEI. The CDR3 is made up of 17 amino acids. In nucleotides, the CDR3 is TGTGCCAGCAGTGGCGGACAGGGGAGAATCAGAGGAAGCGGCTACACCTTC. Protein sequence: CASSGGQGRIRGSGYTF.

This clone was detected only once. The chain uses TRBV5-4 and TRBJ2-2; perhaps TRBD1 as D (6 bases). The CDR3 contains 16 residues. Trimming pared 3 bases from V and 5 bases from J, leaving 17 bases between. Germline CDR1 and CDR2: SGHNT and YYREEE (reference sequence). The CDR3 is CASSSTGTTRTGELFF. The CDR3 coding sequence is TGTGCCAGCAGCTCAACCGGGACAACCCGGACCGGGGAGCTGTTTTTT.

This clone was found a few times. This chain links TRBV7-2 with TRBJ1-2; 8 nucleotides match TRBD1. CDR3 length: 14 amino acids. Germline-derived CDR1 and CDR2 are SGHTA and FQGNSA. V gave up 3 bases and J gave up 8 bases; unmatched junction bases: 8. CDR3 amino acids: CASSFGQGARGYTF. In DNA form, the CDR3 reads TGTGCCAGCAGCTTTGGTCAGGGGGCGAGAGGCTACACCTTC.